The subject of this entry is one TCR beta chain. This sample is drawn from a study of blood T cell repertoires in COVID-19. Study-level background: Samples came from the United States, Italy and Spain, spanning acute and convalescent COVID-19. The analysed material was cDNA or gDNA that came from T cells, B-cell-depleted T cells, or PBMCs.

The length of the CDR3 is 12 residues. V lost 3 bases, J lost 6 bases, and 5 bases lay in between. Germline CDR1 is LGHNA and CDR2 is YNFKEQ. Under the authors' procedure: Quantification of nucleated cells was approximated via reference gene primer amplification. Repertoires were generated with immunoSEQ multiplex PCR, while TCRdb's copy carries only in-frame clones and drops some. D and trimming come from the DNA, and the V and J calls and clone size come from that table. Of roughly 130,000 clones detected, over 60% appear once; the ten largest clones hold less than 15%. Sample: peripheral blood. This sequence joins TRBV4-2 and TRBJ2-2, with unresolved D. This clonotype was sampled from a man of 80 years or more with acute or convalescent COVID-19. The CDR3 DNA reads as TGTGCCAGCAGCCATCTTCCCGGGGAGCTGTTTTTT. This sequence encodes CASSHLPGELFF.